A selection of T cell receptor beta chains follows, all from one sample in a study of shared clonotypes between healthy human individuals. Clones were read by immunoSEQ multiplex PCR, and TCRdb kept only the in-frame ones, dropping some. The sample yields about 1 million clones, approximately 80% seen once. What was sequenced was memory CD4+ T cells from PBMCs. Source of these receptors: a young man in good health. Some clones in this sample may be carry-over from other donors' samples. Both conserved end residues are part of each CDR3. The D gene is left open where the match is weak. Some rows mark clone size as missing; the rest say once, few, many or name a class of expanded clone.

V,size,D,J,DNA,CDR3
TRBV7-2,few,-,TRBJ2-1,TGTGCCAGCAGCTTCCTCCGGATGGGCAATGAGCAGTTCTTC,CASSFLRMGNEQFF
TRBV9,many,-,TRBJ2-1,TGTGCCAGCAGCGTAGGCGTCAACAATGAGCAGTTCTTC,CASSVGVNNEQFF
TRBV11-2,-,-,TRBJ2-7,TGTGCCAGCAGCTTAGATTCCAGCGAGCAGTACTTC,CASSLDSSEQYF
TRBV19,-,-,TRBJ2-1,TGTGCCAGTAGTAAATCCCTGCACGATGGGCAGTTCTTC,CASSKSLHDGQFF
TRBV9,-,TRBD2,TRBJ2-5,TGTGCCAGCAGCCCAGGGTGGGAGGGAGCGGTGGAGACCCAGTACTTC,CASSPGWEGAVETQYF
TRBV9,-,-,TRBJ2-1,TGTGCCAGCAGCGCGGACCCCCAAGGGGATGAGCAGTTCTTC,CASSADPQGDEQFF
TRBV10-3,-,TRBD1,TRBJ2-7,TGTGCCATCAGTCAACCGGGACAGGGGCTCTACGAGCAGTACTTC,CAISQPGQGLYEQYF
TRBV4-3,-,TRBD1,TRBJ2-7,TGCGCCAGCAGCCAAGATCCGGGTCGGGACAGCGAGCAGTACTTC,CASSQDPGRDSEQYF
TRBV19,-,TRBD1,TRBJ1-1,TGTGCCAGTAGTAAAAAGGGTTCGCAGGGGGGCACTGAAGCTTTCTTT,CASSKKGSQGGTEAFF
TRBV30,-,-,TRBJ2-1,TGTGCCTGGGAGAAGGGTTCCTTAGGCAATGAGCAGTTCTTC,CAWEKGSLGNEQFF
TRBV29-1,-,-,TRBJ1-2,TGCAGCGTTGACGCCAACTATGGCTACACCTTC,CSVDANYGYTF
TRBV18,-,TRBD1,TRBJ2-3,TGTGCCAGCTCACCGGACAGGATAAAGTCGGATACGCAGTATTTT,CASSPDRIKSDTQYF
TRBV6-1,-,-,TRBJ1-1,TGTGCCAGCATCGCCACTGGTCCGGTTGAAGCTTTCTTT,CASIATGPVEAFF
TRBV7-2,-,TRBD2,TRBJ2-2,TGTGCCAGCAGCTTCCGGACTAGCGCAAACACCGGGGAGCTGTTTTTT,CASSFRTSANTGELFF
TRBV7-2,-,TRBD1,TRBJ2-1,TGTGCCAGCACCCCAACAGGGGGTCGAGACAATGAGCAGTTCTTC,CASTPTGGRDNEQFF
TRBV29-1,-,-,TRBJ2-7,TGCAGCGTTGGACGAGGTTTACCCAACGAGCAGTACTTC,CSVGRGLPNEQYF
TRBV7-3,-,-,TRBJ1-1,TGTGCCAGCAGCTTAATCCCACAGATGAACACTGAAGCTTTCTTT,CASSLIPQMNTEAFF
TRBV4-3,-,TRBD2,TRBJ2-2,TGCGCCAGCAGCCAAGAGACTAGCGGGAGAAGAGGGCCGAACACCGGGGAGCTGTTTTTT,CASSQETSGRRGPNTGELFF
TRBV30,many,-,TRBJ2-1,TGTGCCTGGAGTGCACTACCCGAAGGGATCTTC,CAWSALPEGIF
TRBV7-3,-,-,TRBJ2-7,TGTGCCAGCAGCTTAACGGGACAACTCTACGAGCAGTACTTC,CASSLTGQLYEQYF
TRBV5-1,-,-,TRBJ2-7,TGCGCCAGCAGCTTGGTTGCGGGCGCCTACGAGCAGTACTTC,CASSLVAGAYEQYF
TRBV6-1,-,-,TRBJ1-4,TGTGCCAGCAGTGACCCGGACAGTCGAAAGGAAAAACTGTTTTTT,CASSDPDSRKEKLFF
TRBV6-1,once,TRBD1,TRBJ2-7,TGTGCCAGCAGAGGGACAGGGGGCGATTACGAGCAGTACTTC,CASRGTGGDYEQYF
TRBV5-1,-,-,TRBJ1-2,TGCGCCAGCAGCTTGGTTTTAGGCTATGGCTACACCTTC,CASSLVLGYGYTF
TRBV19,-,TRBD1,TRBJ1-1,TGTGCCAGTAGCTTAATACAGGGGGGAAGCACTGAAGCTTTCTTT,CASSLIQGGSTEAFF
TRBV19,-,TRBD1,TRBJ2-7,TGTGCCAGTAGCAGTATACGGGACAGGGCCTACGAGCAGTACTTC,CASSSIRDRAYEQYF
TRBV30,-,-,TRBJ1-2,TGTGCCTGGAGCGCATTATCGTACGGCTACACCTTC,CAWSALSYGYTF
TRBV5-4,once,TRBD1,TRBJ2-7,TGTGCCAGCAGCTGGACTCCGCGGACAGGGACAAGATACGAGCAGTACTTC,CASSWTPRTGTRYEQYF
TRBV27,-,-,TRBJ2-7,TGTGCCAGCAGTTTATCGTACTTGGGGTATGCGAAGCAGTACTTC,CASSLSYLGYAKQYF
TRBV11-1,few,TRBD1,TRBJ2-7,TGTGCCAGCAGCTCCCAATCAGGGGGAAGGGCTATGGACGAGCAGTACTTC,CASSSQSGGRAMDEQYF
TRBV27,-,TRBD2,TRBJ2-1,TGTGCCAGCAGTTCCCCTAGCGGGAGGGCCGGTTCATACAATGAGCAGTTCTTC,CASSSPSGRAGSYNEQFF
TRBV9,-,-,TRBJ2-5,TGTGCCAGCAGCGTTGGACAGCTCCAAGAGACCCAGTACTTC,CASSVGQLQETQYF
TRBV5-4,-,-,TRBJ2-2,TGTGCCAGCAGCTGGAGGGGAGCCGGGGAGCTGTTTTTT,CASSWRGAGELFF
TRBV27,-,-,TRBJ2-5,TGTGCCAGCAGTTCCTCGTACCAAGAGACCCAGTACTTC,CASSSSYQETQYF
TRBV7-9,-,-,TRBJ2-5,TGTGCCAGCAGCTTAGATTGGCAAGAGACCCAGTACTTC,CASSLDWQETQYF
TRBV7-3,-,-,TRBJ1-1,TGTGCCAGCAGCTTGGCTGCAGGCGTTGAAGCTTTCTTT,CASSLAAGVEAFF
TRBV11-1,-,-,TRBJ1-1,TGTGCCAGCAGCTTAATAAGGGGGAACACTGAAGCTTTCTTT,CASSLIRGNTEAFF
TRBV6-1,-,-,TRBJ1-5,TGTGCCAGCAGGAGGGGAGAATATAGCAATCAGCCCCAGCATTTT,CASRRGEYSNQPQHF
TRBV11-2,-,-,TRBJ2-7,TGTGCCAGCACCCGCCAGGGGGAGGGATACGAGCAGTACTTC,CASTRQGEGYEQYF
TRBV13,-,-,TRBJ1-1,TGTGCCAGCAGCCCTCTCGACAGGTTGAACACTGAAGCTTTCTTT,CASSPLDRLNTEAFF
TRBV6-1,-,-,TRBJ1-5,TGTGCCAGCAGCCCTCGGGAGGGAGATTCCCAGCATTTT,CASSPREGDSQHF
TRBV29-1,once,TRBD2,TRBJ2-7,TGCAGCGGTACTAGCGGGAGGACGCGGGAGCAGTACTTC,CSGTSGRTREQYF
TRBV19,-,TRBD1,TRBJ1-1,TGTGCCAGTAGTACAGGGACAGGATTTCATGAAGCTTTCTTT,CASSTGTGFHEAFF
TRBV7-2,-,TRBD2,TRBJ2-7,TGTGCCAGCAGCCCTCCCAGCGGGAGTTTCTACGAGCAGTACTTC,CASSPPSGSFYEQYF
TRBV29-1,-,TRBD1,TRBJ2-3,TGCAGCGTTCCGGGGACAGGGGTTACAGATACGCAGTATTTT,CSVPGTGVTDTQYF
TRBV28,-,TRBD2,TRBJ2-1,TGTGCCAGCAGTTGGACTAGCGGGAGCTATGAGCAGTTCTTC,CASSWTSGSYEQFF
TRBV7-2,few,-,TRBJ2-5,TGTGCCAGCAGCTCAACAGGGAGGCAAGAGACCCAGTACTTC,CASSSTGRQETQYF
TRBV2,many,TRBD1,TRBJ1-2,TGTGCCAGCAGTGGGACAGGAACGAACCCTTTTGGCTACACCTTC,CASSGTGTNPFGYTF
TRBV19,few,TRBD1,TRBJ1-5,TGTGCCAGTAGTAGTTGGACAGGGAGCAATCAGCCCCAGCATTTT,CASSSWTGSNQPQHF
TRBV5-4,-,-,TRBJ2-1,TGTGCCAGCAGCTCCCCTGACTGGCCCAATGAGCAGTTCTTC,CASSSPDWPNEQFF
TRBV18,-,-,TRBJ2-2,TGTGCCAGCTCACCATCGAGACAGGGAGGTTACGGGGAGCTGTTTTTT,CASSPSRQGGYGELFF
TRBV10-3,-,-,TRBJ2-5,TGTGCCATCAGTGAGTCGAAGGGCCCCCTAGTCGAGTACTTC,CAISESKGPLVEYF
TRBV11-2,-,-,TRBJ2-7,TGTGCCAGTCTATTAGGACGGTACTCCTACGAGCAGTACTTC,CASLLGRYSYEQYF
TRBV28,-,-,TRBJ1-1,TGTGCCAGCAGTTCCCCGGGACAACTTGAAGCTTTCTTT,CASSSPGQLEAFF
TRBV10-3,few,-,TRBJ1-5,TGTGCCATAAAGTCCGGGGGTTCGCAGCCCCAGCATTTT,CAIKSGGSQPQHF
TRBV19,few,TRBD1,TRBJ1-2,TGTGCCAGCAGAAATACAGGGGATCGAGGTGGCTACACCTTC,CASRNTGDRGGYTF
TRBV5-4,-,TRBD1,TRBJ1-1,TGTGCCAGCAGCTGGGACAGCTATGGGGAAGCTTTCTTT,CASSWDSYGEAFF
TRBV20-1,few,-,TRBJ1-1,TGCAGTGTACGGCGGGCCTCTGAAGCTTTCTTT,CSVRRASEAFF
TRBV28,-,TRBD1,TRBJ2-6,TGTGCCAGCTGGGACAGGGGGTCTGGGGCCAACGTCCTGACTTTC,CASWDRGSGANVLTF